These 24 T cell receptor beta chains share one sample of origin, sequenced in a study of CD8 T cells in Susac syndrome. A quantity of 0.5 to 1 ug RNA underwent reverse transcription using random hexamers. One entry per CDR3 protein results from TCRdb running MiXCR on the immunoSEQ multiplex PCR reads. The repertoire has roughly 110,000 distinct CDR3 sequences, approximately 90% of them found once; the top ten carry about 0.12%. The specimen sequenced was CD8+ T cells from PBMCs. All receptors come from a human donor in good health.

CDR3 amino acids: CASSLVSTGGLGTQYF. The CDR3 DNA sequence: TGTGCCAGCAGCTTAGTCTCGACAGGGGGTTTGGGTACGCAGTATTTT. The chain employs TRBV7-2 and TRBJ2-3; 9 bases map to TRBD1. The CDR3 sequence is 16 residues long. With V trimmed by 1 base and J by 8 bases, 10 bases remained unmatched. Per the germline V gene, CDR1 is SGHTA and CDR2 is FQGNSA.

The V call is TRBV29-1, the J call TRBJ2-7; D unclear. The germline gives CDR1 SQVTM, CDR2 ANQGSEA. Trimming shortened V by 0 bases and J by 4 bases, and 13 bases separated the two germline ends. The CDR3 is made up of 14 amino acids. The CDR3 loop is CSVEDLSPGYEQYF. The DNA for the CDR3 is TGCAGCGTTGAAGATCTTAGCCCCGGATACGAGCAGTACTTC.

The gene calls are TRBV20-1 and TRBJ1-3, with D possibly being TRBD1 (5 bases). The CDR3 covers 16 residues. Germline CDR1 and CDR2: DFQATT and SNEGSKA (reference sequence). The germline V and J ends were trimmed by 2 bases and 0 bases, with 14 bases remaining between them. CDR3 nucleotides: TGCAGTGCTAGAAATCGGGGACTAAGCTCTGGAAACACCATATATTTT. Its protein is CSARNRGLSSGNTIYF.

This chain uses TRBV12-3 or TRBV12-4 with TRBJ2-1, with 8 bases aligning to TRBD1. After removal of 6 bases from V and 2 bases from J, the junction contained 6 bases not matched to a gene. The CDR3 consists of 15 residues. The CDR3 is CASRRAGGTYNEQFF. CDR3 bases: TGTGCCAGCAGGAGAGCAGGGGGCACCTACAATGAGCAGTTCTTC.

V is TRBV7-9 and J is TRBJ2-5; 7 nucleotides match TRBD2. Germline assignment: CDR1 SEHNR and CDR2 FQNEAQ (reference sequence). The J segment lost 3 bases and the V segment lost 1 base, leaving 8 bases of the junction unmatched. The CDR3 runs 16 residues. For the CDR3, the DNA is TGTGCCAGCAGCTTAGTCAGGGCTAGCGGCAAAGAGACCCAGTACTTC. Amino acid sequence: CASSLVRASGKETQYF.

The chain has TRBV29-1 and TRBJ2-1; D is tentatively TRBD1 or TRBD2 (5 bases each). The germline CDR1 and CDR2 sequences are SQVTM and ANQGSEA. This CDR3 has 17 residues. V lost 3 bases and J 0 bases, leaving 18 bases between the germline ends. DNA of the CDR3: TGCAGCGTTGACCCTTACCGGGACCCGAGCTCCTACAATGAGCAGTTCTTC. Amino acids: CSVDPYRDPSSYNEQFF.

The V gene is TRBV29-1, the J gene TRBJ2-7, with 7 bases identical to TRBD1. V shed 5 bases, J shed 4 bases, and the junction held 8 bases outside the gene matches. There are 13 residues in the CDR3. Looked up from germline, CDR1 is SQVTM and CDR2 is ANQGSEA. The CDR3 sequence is CSVSTGESYEQYF. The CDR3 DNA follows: TGCAGCGTTTCTACAGGGGAGTCGTACGAGCAGTACTTC.

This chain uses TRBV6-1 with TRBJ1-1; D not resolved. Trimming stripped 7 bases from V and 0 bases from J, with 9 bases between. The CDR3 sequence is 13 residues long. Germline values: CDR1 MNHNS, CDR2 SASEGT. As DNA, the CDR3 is TGTGCCAGCACGAAATATTTGAACACTGAAGCTTTCTTT. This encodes CASTKYLNTEAFF.

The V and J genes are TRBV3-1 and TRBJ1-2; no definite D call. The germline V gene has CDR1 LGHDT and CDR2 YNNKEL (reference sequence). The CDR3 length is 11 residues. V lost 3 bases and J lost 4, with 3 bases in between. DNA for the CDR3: TGTGCCAGCAGCCATGGCTATGGCTACACCTTC. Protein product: CASSHGYGYTF.

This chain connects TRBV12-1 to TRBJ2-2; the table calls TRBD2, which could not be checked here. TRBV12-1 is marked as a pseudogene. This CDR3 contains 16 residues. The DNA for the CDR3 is TGTGCCAGCAGCTTTGAATGGAGCCGGAGGGGAGGGGAGCTGTTTTTT. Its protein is CASSFEWSRRGGELFF.

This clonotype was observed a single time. CDR3 protein: CASTPDVGSSNYGYTF. The CDR3, as DNA: TGTGCCAGCACCCCTGATGTGGGGTCCTCTAACTATGGCTACACCTTC. The V and J genes are TRBV5-5 and TRBJ1-2; no clear D. V gave up 6 bases and J gave up 0 bases, with 18 bases separating them. Germline CDR1 and CDR2: SGHKS and YYEKEE (reference sequence). The CDR3 consists of 16 residues.

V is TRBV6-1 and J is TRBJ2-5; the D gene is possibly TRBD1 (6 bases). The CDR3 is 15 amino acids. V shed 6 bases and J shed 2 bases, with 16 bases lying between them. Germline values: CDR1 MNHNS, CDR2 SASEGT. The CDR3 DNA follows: TGTGCCAGCAGCGACCCCGGGACACAACAAGAGACCCAGTACTTC. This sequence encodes CASSDPGTQQETQYF.

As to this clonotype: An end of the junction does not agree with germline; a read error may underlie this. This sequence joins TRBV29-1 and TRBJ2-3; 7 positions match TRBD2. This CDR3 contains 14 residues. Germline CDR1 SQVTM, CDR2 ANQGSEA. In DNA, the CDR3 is TGCAGCGCTGGGGCTAGCGGAGAGGGAGATATGCAGTATTTT. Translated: CSAGASGEGDMQYF.

The CDR3 bases are TGTGCCATCAGTGAGGACCCACATTGGGGGGGGAGGGACGGAAACACCATATATTTT. Its translation: CAISEDPHWGGRDGNTIYF. This chain links TRBV10-3 with TRBJ1-3; TRBD1 is a possible D gene (5 bases). The CDR3 runs to 19 residues. Trimming took off 2 bases at V and 4 bases at J, with 24 bases between the two ends. Per germline, CDR1 ENHRY and CDR2 SYGVKD.

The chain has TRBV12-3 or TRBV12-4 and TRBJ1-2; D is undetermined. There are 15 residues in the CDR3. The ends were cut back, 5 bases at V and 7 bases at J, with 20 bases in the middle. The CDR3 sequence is CASSSKAGSGVGYTF. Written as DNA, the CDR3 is TGTGCCAGCAGTAGCAAGGCGGGGTCGGGCGTTGGCTACACCTTC.

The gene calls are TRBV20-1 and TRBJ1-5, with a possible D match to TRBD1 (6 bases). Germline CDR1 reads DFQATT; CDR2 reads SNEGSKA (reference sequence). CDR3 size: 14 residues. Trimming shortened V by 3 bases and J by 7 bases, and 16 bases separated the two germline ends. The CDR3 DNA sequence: TGCAGTGCTAGGGGGGGGCATGCCTACCAGCCCCAGCATTTT. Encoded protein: CSARGGHAYQPQHF.

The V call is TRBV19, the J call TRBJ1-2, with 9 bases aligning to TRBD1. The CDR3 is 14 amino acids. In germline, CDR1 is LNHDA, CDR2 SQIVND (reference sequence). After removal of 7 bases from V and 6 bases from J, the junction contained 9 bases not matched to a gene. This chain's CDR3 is CASTGHRGLDGYTF. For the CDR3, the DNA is TGTGCCAGTACGGGCCACAGGGGGCTCGATGGCTACACCTTC.

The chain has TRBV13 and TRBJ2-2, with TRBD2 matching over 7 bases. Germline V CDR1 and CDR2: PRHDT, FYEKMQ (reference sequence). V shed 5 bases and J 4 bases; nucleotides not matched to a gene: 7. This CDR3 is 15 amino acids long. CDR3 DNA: TGTGCCAGCAGCCCGAAGGGAGGGCCCACCGGGGAGCTGTTTTTT. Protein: CASSPKGGPTGELFF.

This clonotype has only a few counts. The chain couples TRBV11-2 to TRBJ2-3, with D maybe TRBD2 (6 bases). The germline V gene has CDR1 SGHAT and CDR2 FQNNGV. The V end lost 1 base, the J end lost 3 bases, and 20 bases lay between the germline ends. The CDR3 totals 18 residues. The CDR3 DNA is TGTGCCAGCAGCTTAGCCCGGAGGGGCTCCGCGACTACAGATACGCAGTATTTT. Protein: CASSLARRGSATTDTQYF.

The CDR3 DNA is TGTGCCAGCAGCTTAGTAGGCGGGGCGGGCTCCCAAGAGACCCAGTACTTC. Protein: CASSLVGGAGSQETQYF. The V gene is TRBV7-2, the J gene TRBJ2-5; TRBD2 is a possible D gene (6 bases). CDR1 SGHTA and CDR2 FQGNSA come from the germline V gene. V was clipped by 1 base and J by 1 base, with 16 bases between them. CDR3 length: 17 residues.

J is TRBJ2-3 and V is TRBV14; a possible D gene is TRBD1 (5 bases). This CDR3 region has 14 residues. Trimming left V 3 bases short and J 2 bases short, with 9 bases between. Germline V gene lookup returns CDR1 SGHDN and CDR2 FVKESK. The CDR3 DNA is TGTGCCAGCAGCCACAGGGATTTCACAGATACGCAGTATTTT. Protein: CASSHRDFTDTQYF.

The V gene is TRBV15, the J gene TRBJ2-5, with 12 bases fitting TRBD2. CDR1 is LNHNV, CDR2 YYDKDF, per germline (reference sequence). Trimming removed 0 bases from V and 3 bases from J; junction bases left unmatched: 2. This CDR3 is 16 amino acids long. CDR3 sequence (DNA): TGTGCCACCAGCAGAGAAAGACTAGCGGGGGAAGAGACCCAGTACTTC. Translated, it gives CATSRERLAGEETQYF.

CDR3 DNA sequence: TGTGCCAGCAGTGAAGAGAGTCCCCGATTGAACACTGAAGCTTTCTTT. As protein: CASSEESPRLNTEAFF. The chain combines TRBV2 with TRBJ1-1, with no clear D. V was clipped by 1 base and J by 0 bases, with 12 bases between them. Germline CDR1 reads SNHLY; CDR2 reads FYNNEI. This CDR3 spans 16 amino acids.

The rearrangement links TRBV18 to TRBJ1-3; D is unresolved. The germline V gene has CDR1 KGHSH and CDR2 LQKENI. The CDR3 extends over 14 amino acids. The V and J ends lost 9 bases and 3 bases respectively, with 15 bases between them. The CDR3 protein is CASSPKSVGNTIYF. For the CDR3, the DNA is TGTGCCAGTTCTCCTAAATCGGTTGGAAACACCATATATTTT.